This T cell receptor (beta chain) was recorded in a study of T cells in Graves' hyperthyroidism and ophthalmopathy. Trimming left V 4 bases short and J 2 bases short, with 8 bases between. The CDR3 runs 13 residues. The V gene's germline CDR1 is MNHEY and CDR2 SMNVEV (reference sequence). Regions amplified from RNA transcripts were the TCR beta CDR3 regions. The primer set for the first-round RT-PCR of the TCR CDR3 was HTBI. TCRdb reprocessed the multiplex PCR reads with MiXCR, giving one entry per CDR3 protein. This sample has about 290,000 distinct CDR3 sequences, with approximately 13% found just once. Ten or more counts support this clonotype.

Specimen: blood. The chain combines TRBV27 with TRBJ1-2; unclear D gene. The receptor comes from a woman between 40 and 55 years old with Graves' hyperthyroidism. The CDR3 loop reads CASSSTVNYGYTF. In DNA, the CDR3 is TGTGCCAGCAGTTCCACGGTGAACTATGGCTACACCTTC.